This note documents a single T cell receptor beta chain sequence. The data derive from a study of technical replicates of blood from a few donors. Produced via immunoSEQ multiplex PCR; TCRdb's table is partial and in-frame only. The sample holds around 98,000 clones, 90% to 97% seen once. The CDR3 runs 15 residues. V was cut by 7 bases and J by 3 bases, with 16 bases left in between. Germline V lookup: CDR1 MNHNS, CDR2 SASEGT. Sequences were obtained from T cells isolated from PBMCs. This sequence joins TRBV6-1 and TRBJ1-5; tentative D call: TRBD1 (5 bases). The receptor's source is a human donor in good health. CDR3 DNA: TGTGCCAGCATGATGGTGGGGACTTTCAATCAGCCCCAGCATTTT. This codes for CASMMVGTFNQPQHF.